The 16 T cell receptor beta chains given below trace back to one sample, sequenced in a study of T cell changes during pregnancy in multiple sclerosis. TCRdb's table, derived via immunoSEQ multiplex PCR, lists solely in-frame clones and lacks some. The sample shows 90,000 or so clones, about 92% of them seen only once. The starting material was peripheral blood, obtained in the first trimester of pregnancy. These receptors came from a female donor with multiple sclerosis, enrolled in a pregnancy study.

CDR3 nucleotide sequence: TGCGCCAGCAGCCACGCCCGAGGGTACAATGAGCAGTTCTTC. It translates to CASSHARGYNEQFF. The V and J genes are TRBV4-1 and TRBJ2-1, with D possibly TRBD2 on 5 matching bases. Germline values: CDR1 MGHRA, CDR2 YSYEKL. The CDR3 covers 14 residues. V was trimmed by 3 bases and J by 4 bases, leaving 10 bases between them.

This chain joins TRBV30 and TRBJ1-2; TRBD1 is a possible D gene (6 bases). Trimming left V 0 bases short and J 2 bases short, with 10 bases between. Germline-derived CDR1 and CDR2 are GTSNPN and SVGIG (reference sequence). The CDR3 consists of 14 residues. The CDR3 loop is CAWSVPRGNYGYTF. CDR3 nucleotides: TGTGCCTGGAGTGTACCCAGGGGAAACTATGGCTACACCTTC.

V usage is TRBV29-1 and J usage is TRBJ2-1, with 7 bases aligning to TRBD1. CDR1 is SQVTM, CDR2 ANQGSEA, per germline. Trimming cost V 3 bases and J 9 bases; bases outside gene matches: 8. CDR3 length equals 13 residues. The CDR3 DNA sequence: TGCAGCGTTGAGGACAGGAGGTGGGGTGAGCAGTTCTTC. Its translation: CSVEDRRWGEQFF.

This chain connects TRBV5-1 to TRBJ1-1; D not certain. The CDR3 totals 13 residues. Germline CDR1 and CDR2: SGHRS and YFSETQ. V was cut by 1 base and J by 5 bases, with 9 bases left in between. The CDR3 protein is CASSLFGRTEAFF. CDR3 nucleotide sequence: TGCGCCAGCAGCTTGTTTGGCCGTACTGAAGCTTTCTTT.

The chain employs TRBV25-1 and TRBJ2-3; D is unclear. With 2 bases removed from V and 0 bases from J, the gap between germline ends came to 6 bases. Germline CDR1 MGHDK, CDR2 SYGVNS. CDR3 length: 14 amino acids. The CDR3 region is CASSERASTDTQYF. The CDR3 DNA follows: TGTGCCAGCAGTGAAAGAGCTAGCACAGATACGCAGTATTTT.

The genes are TRBV28 and TRBJ2-3; the D gene is possibly TRBD2 (7 bases). CDR1 is MDHEN, CDR2 SYDVKM, per germline. V lost 5 bases and J lost 6, with 18 bases in between. CDR3 length: 15 residues. The CDR3 spells CASSPSGVGGDTQYF. In nucleotides, the CDR3 is TGTGCCAGCAGTCCTAGCGGAGTTGGGGGCGATACGCAGTATTTT.

This rearrangement joins TRBV7-9 to TRBJ2-3; D is unresolved. Germline CDR1 reads SEHNR; CDR2 reads FQNEAQ (reference sequence). The CDR3 totals 12 residues. V lost 7 bases to trimming and J lost 4 bases, with 9 bases between them. The CDR3 coding sequence is TGTGCCAGCAACGACCGGGCAGATACGCAGTATTTT. Protein: CASNDRADTQYF.

The CDR3 sequence is CASSPKSAYQETQYF. In DNA, the CDR3 is TGTGCCAGCAGCCCCAAGTCAGCGTACCAAGAGACCCAGTACTTC. This rearrangement joins TRBV7-2 to TRBJ2-5; D uncertain. This CDR3 is 15 amino acids long. Germline CDR1 and CDR2: SGHTA and FQGNSA. The germline V and J ends were trimmed by 5 bases and 0 bases, with 13 bases remaining between them.

V usage is TRBV6-5 and J usage is TRBJ2-1; 10 bases match TRBD1. The CDR3 is made up of 14 amino acids. Trimming at V came to 4 bases and at J to 6 bases, leaving 3 bases not matched to a gene. Per the germline V gene, CDR1 is MNHEY and CDR2 is SVGAGI. CDR3 residues: CASSSRTGGNEQFF. The CDR3 DNA reads as TGTGCCAGCAGTTCGAGGACAGGGGGCAATGAGCAGTTCTTC.

The genes are TRBV9 and TRBJ2-3; D call uncertain. The CDR3 loop spans 14 amino acids. CDR1 is SGDLS and CDR2 is YYNGEE in the germline V gene. The V end lost 0 bases, the J end lost 4 bases, and 9 bases lay between the germline ends. For the CDR3, the DNA is TGTGCCAGCAGCGTAGGCCTCCGGGCAGATACGCAGTATTTT. It specifies CASSVGLRADTQYF.

The chain combines TRBV27 with TRBJ2-6; D call uncertain. The CDR3 runs to 13 residues. Germline CDR1 reads MNHEY; CDR2 reads SMNVEV (reference sequence). Trimming pared 5 bases from V and 0 bases from J, leaving 2 bases between. The CDR3: CASSLSGANVLTF. CDR3 in DNA: TGTGCCAGCAGTCTCTCTGGGGCCAACGTCCTGACTTTC.

V is TRBV9 and J is TRBJ2-7; maybe TRBD2 (6 bases). V lost 3 bases and J lost 6, with 13 bases in between. In germline, CDR1 is SGDLS, CDR2 YYNGEE. CDR3 length equals 13 residues. The CDR3 reads CASSGQRGLEQYF. The CDR3, as DNA: TGTGCCAGCAGCGGGCAAAGGGGACTCGAGCAGTACTTC.

The chain is built from TRBV27 and TRBJ1-5; D gene unclear. This CDR3 contains 13 residues. Germline V gives CDR1 MNHEY, CDR2 SMNVEV (reference sequence). Trimming stripped 1 base from V and 6 bases from J, with 7 bases between. CDR3 DNA sequence: TGTGCCAGCAGTTTATTTCTCAGTCAGCCCCAGCATTTT. It specifies CASSLFLSQPQHF.

The DNA for the CDR3 is TGCGCCAGCAGCTCTACAGGGGGTACTGAAGCTTTCTTT. This codes for CASSSTGGTEAFF. The chain couples TRBV5-1 to TRBJ1-1, with 8 bases that match TRBD1. Looked up from germline, CDR1 is SGHRS and CDR2 is YFSETQ. CDR3 length: 13 residues. V dropped 3 bases and J dropped 5; count of bases not matched to a gene: 3.

The V call is TRBV30, the J call TRBJ2-3, with a weak D call TRBD2 (7 bases). The length of the CDR3 is 15 residues. The germline gives CDR1 GTSNPN, CDR2 SVGIG (reference sequence). Trimming removed 3 bases at V and 1 base at J, with 14 bases between. CDR3 nucleotide sequence: TGTGCCTGGAGAATTTACGGGGGGCGCACAGATACGCAGTATTTT. This translates into CAWRIYGGRTDTQYF.

The chain uses TRBV6-1 and TRBJ2-5; no clear D gene. The CDR3 contains 12 residues. CDR1 is MNHNS and CDR2 is SASEGT in the germline V gene. V was cut by 4 bases and J by 4 bases, with 7 bases left in between. The CDR3 DNA is TGTGCCAGCAGTGTAATTAGAGAGACCCAGTACTTC. Residues: CASSVIRETQYF.